A single T cell receptor beta chain is shown here with its context. Its cognate antigen is unknown. All the people who gave samples were healthy bone marrow donors. The sample is drawn from a study of cytomegalovirus exposure and HLA in healthy donors. Overall study findings and caveats: Using the classifier, cytomegalovirus status was reportedly diagnosed with high specificity and sensitivity. Per a later analysis, HLA-associated TCR beta chains showed more clonal expansion than other, equally common TCR beta chains. For most TCR beta V segments, an earlier analysis put the productive rate at about 87% or about 30% of the time.

Primers for the PCR totalled 60 Vbeta and 13 Jbeta. Generated by immunoSEQ multiplex PCR, the TCRdb table keeps only in-frame clones and is missing some. This sample carries fewer than 250,000 clones, about 80% of them seen once, and the ten largest clones take 1.5% to 2%. This receptor was obtained from a male donor in good health and CMV-seronegative. The source material was PBMCs.

The CDR3 DNA follows: TGCGCCAGCAGCTTGGAGGGACTAGCTGAAAACATTCAGTACTTC. Its translation is CASSLEGLAENIQYF. The chain combines TRBV5-1 with TRBJ2-4; TRBD2 aligns across 9 bases. The V segment lost 0 bases and the J segment 5 bases; nucleotides outside the gene matches: 3. Germline V lookup: CDR1 SGHRS, CDR2 YFSETQ. CDR3 size: 15 residues.